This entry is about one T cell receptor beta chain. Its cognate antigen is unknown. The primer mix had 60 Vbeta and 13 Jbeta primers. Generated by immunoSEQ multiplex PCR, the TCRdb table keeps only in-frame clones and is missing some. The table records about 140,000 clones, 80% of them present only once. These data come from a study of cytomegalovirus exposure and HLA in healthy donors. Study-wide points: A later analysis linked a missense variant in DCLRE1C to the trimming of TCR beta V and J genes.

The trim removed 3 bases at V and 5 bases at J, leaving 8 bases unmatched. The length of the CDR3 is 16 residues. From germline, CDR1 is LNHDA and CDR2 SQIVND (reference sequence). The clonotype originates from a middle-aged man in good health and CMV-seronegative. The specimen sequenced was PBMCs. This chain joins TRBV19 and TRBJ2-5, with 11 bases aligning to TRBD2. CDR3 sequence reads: CASSIVTSGDAETQYF. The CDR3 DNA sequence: TGTGCCAGTAGTATCGTGACTAGCGGGGACGCGGAGACCCAGTACTTC.